Each of the 24 T cell receptor beta chains below was sequenced from the same sample in a study of tumor-infiltrating lymphocytes in oesophageal squamous cell carcinoma. TCRdb reprocessed the PCR reads via MiXCR and lists one record per CDR3 protein. The sample has some 22,000 distinct CDR3 sequences; 35% to 40% are singletons. The sequencing input was esophageal tumor tissue. These receptors came from a male donor with esophageal squamous cell carcinoma.

This chain uses TRBV24-1 with TRBJ2-2, with TRBD2 matching over 7 bases. Per germline, CDR1 KGHDR and CDR2 SFDVKD. This CDR3 has 16 residues. V lost 4 bases and J lost 0; bases outside the gene matches: 4. CDR3 sequence reads: CATSDYGRANTGELFF. CDR3 nucleotide sequence: TGTGCCACCAGTGACTATGGGAGGGCGAACACCGGGGAGCTGTTTTTT.

With regard to this clonotype: A read error may be the cause here, since a much bigger clone is one base away. The CDR3 protein is CANKKRVVEGTVAFF. CDR3 bases: TGTGCCAACAAGAAAAGGGTAGTGGAGGGCACTGTAGCTTTCTTT. The chain joins TRBV6-4 to TRBJ1-1; no clear D gene. The length of the CDR3 is 15 residues. Germline values: CDR1 MRHNA, CDR2 SNTAGT.

The rearrangement links TRBV5-1 to TRBJ2-3; 11 nucleotides match TRBD2. Matching the DNA end better, TRBJ2-7 makes the J call doubtful. Germline assignment: CDR1 SGHRS and CDR2 YFSETQ. The CDR3 contains 16 residues. The CDR3 here is CASSSGTSGPAYEQYF. The CDR3 nucleotides are TGCGCCAGCAGCTCTGGGACTAGCGGTCCCGCCTACGAGCAGTACTTC.

This clonotype has ten or more counts. This chain joins TRBV5-1 and TRBJ1-1, with 9 nucleotides matching TRBD1. CDR3 length: 12 residues. V dropped 3 bases and J dropped 10; count of bases not matched to a gene: 4. CDR1 SGHRS and CDR2 YFSETQ come from the germline V gene. In DNA form, the CDR3 reads TGCGCCAGCAGCTGGGGACAGGGAAGAGCTTTCTTT. Translated: CASSWGQGRAFF. The full variable domain, its missing parts supplied by reference TRBV5-1 and TRBJ1-1, is KAGVTQTPRYLIKTRGQQVTLSCSPISGHRSVSWYQQTPGQGLQFLFEYFSETQRNKGNFPGRFSGRQFSNSRSEMNVSTLELGDSALYLCASSWGQGRAFFGQGTRLTVV.

A remark on this clonotype: The germline gene is not matched at one end of the junction; a read error may be the cause. The chain uses TRBV7-6 and TRBJ2-2; D is unresolved. The CDR3 is made up of 16 amino acids. CDR1 is SGHVS, CDR2 FNYEAQ, per germline. CDR3 bases: TGTGCTAGCACCCCGGGCCCCGTATCGTTGGCCGGGGAGCTGTTTTTT. Its protein product is CASTPGPVSLAGELFF.

This clonotype has ten or more counts. The chain couples TRBV6-6 to TRBJ1-5, with unresolved D. The CDR3 loop spans 15 amino acids. Trimming took off 0 bases at V and 0 bases at J, with 6 bases between the two ends. CDR1 is MNHNY, CDR2 SVGAGI, per germline (reference sequence). The CDR3 DNA reads TGTGCCAGCAGTTACTCTCAGCATAGCAATCAGCCCCAGCATTTT. Translating gives CASSYSQHSNQPQHF.

This clonotype was counted only a few times. No conserved phenylalanine or tryptophan ends this CDR3, so it is likely a read error. The DNA is omitted, as the CDR3 cannot be located on it reliably, and the CDR3 follows TCRdb's listing. CDR3 amino acids: CATSDWQGNGYTFGS. The chain has TRBV24-1 and TRBJ2-1. The CDR3 is 15 amino acids in total, end residues counted. Germline V gene data show CDR1 as KGHDR and CDR2 as SFDVKD.

The J gene is TRBJ2-3, the V gene TRBV18, with D tentatively TRBD1 (6 bases). The CDR3 covers 18 residues. Trimming pared 1 base from V and 11 bases from J, leaving 28 bases between. Germline values: CDR1 KGHSH, CDR2 LQKENI. CDR3 loop: CASSPRGRVPGDVARQYF. The DNA of the CDR3 is TGTGCCAGCTCACCACGAGGTCGGGTCCCAGGGGACGTCGCGAGGCAGTATTTT.

For this clonotype: Its ends do not fully match the called genes, so a read error is possible. The V call is TRBV7-2, the J call TRBJ1-5; D possibly corresponds to TRBD1 (6 bases). Germline V gene data show CDR1 as SGHTA and CDR2 as FQGNSA. This CDR3 is built from 15 residues. CDR3 DNA sequence: TGTGCCAGCAGCTTAGCGGGACATACTAATCAGCCCCGGCATTTT. It encodes CASSLAGHTNQPRHF.

There are many counts of this clonotype. The V call is TRBV6-4, the J call TRBJ2-3; D is possibly TRBD2 (6 bases). Deletions cut 4 bases from V and 3 bases from J, with 17 bases between. CDR3 length: 16 residues. Germline CDR1 reads MRHNA; CDR2 reads SNTAGT. The CDR3 DNA sequence: TGTGCCAGCAGTGGCTCAGGTCAGACTAGGACAGATACGCAGTATTTT. It specifies CASSGSGQTRTDTQYF.

This clonotype is judged medium-sized. The genes are TRBV6-6 and TRBJ2-7; D might be TRBD1 (5 bases). The V end lost 0 bases, the J end lost 4 bases, and 10 bases lay between the germline ends. Germline lookup yields CDR1 MNHNY and CDR2 SVGAGI (reference sequence). There are 14 residues in the CDR3. The CDR3 DNA sequence: TGTGCCAGCAGTTACTCGGAAGCAGGGTACGAGCAGTACTTC. As protein: CASSYSEAGYEQYF.

By proportion, this clonotype is medium-sized. The CDR3 protein is CASSQGLVSTDTQYF. The DNA of the CDR3 is TGTGCCAGCAGCCAGGGACTAGTCAGCACAGATACGCAGTATTTT. This chain links TRBV7-9 with TRBJ2-3, with 8 bases aligning to TRBD2. Germline V gene data show CDR1 as SEHNR and CDR2 as FQNEAQ (reference sequence). The CDR3 has 15 residues. Trimming took 5 bases from V and 0 from J; bases not matched to a gene: 4.

The CDR3 DNA reads TGTGCCAGCAGCTATGAGGGACTAGCCAAAAACATTCAGTACTTC. It yields the protein CASSYEGLAKNIQYF. J is TRBJ2-4 and V is TRBV7-2; D is possibly TRBD2 (6 bases). Trimming took 4 bases from V and 0 from J, leaving 10 bases between them. Germline CDR1 reads SGHTA; CDR2 reads FQGNSA. This CDR3 comprises 15 residues.

Remarks on this clonotype: One end of the junction varies from germline; a read error may be responsible. V is TRBV7-6 and J is TRBJ2-3; D is possibly TRBD1 (6 bases). The J call may be wrong; the DNA end is better matched by TRBJ2-7. The CDR3 is 15 residues long. Germline lookup yields CDR1 SGHVS and CDR2 FNYEAQ. CDR3: CASSLFFAGENEQYF. The CDR3, as DNA: TGTGCTAGCAGCTTATTTTTTGCAGGGGAAAATGAGCAGTACTTC.

This clonotype was observed many times. The chain carries TRBV10-3 and TRBJ2-6; no clear D. There are 14 residues in the CDR3. The V gene lost 3 bases and the J gene lost 1 base, with 4 bases spanning the gap. The germline CDR1 and CDR2 sequences are ENHRY and SYGVKD. The CDR3 spells CAISDRSGANVLTF. The CDR3 DNA sequence: TGTGCCATCAGTGACAGGTCTGGGGCCAACGTCCTGACTTTC.

This clonotype came up many times. J is TRBJ2-5 and V is TRBV4-2; 10 bases map to TRBD1. The DNA matches TRBJ2-7 better at its end, which makes the J call doubtful. The CDR3 totals 16 residues. CDR1 and CDR2 from the germline V gene are LGHNA and YNFKEQ. The CDR3 DNA follows: TGTGCCAGCAGCCAAGACCTCGCCGGGACAGGGGACGAGCAGTACTTC. Its translation is CASSQDLAGTGDEQYF.

A single count supports this clonotype. CDR3 DNA sequence: TGTGCCAGTAGTATAGCGGGTTTGAATGAGCAGTTCTTC. As protein: CASSIAGLNEQFF. This chain uses TRBV19 with TRBJ2-3; D unresolved. The J call may not be correct, given that the DNA end is closer to TRBJ2-1. This CDR3 region has 13 residues. Looked up from germline, CDR1 is LNHDA and CDR2 is SQIVND (reference sequence).

This clonotype was recorded once. In DNA form, the CDR3 reads TGCGCCAGCAGCCCCCTCGGGCAGGGAAACTCTGGGGCCAACGTCCTGACTTTC. Amino acids: CASSPLGQGNSGANVLTF. The J gene is TRBJ2-6, the V gene TRBV4-1, with D perhaps matching TRBD1 (5 bases). Germline CDR1 is MGHRA and CDR2 is YSYEKL. The V end lost 4 bases, the J end lost 0 bases, and 16 bases lay between the germline ends. CDR3 length: 18 residues.

The J gene is TRBJ2-2, the V gene TRBV5-1; 9 bases match TRBD1. Germline-derived CDR1 and CDR2 are SGHRS and YFSETQ. This CDR3 is built from 17 residues. V was clipped by 2 bases and J by 7 bases; unmatched bases: 12. CDR3 sequence reads: CASSFSPGQGWRGELFF. The DNA of the CDR3 is TGCGCCAGCAGCTTCAGCCCGGGACAGGGTTGGCGCGGGGAGCTGTTTTTT.

This clonotype has just a few counts. This chain uses TRBV7-3 with TRBJ2-1; the match to TRBD2 covers 16 bases. Trimming cost V 2 bases and J 4 bases; bases outside gene matches: 14. Germline lookup yields CDR1 SGHTA and CDR2 FQGTGA. The length of the CDR3 is 21 residues. Written as DNA, the CDR3 is TGTGCCAGCAGCTTACTACCCCCGGGACTAGCGGGGGGGAGGGGATACAATGAGCAGTTCTTC. Its translation is CASSLLPPGLAGGRGYNEQFF.

The rearrangement uses TRBV6-2 or TRBV6-3 and TRBJ2-7; D possibly corresponds to TRBD1 (5 bases). Germline-derived CDR1 and CDR2 are MNHEY and SVGEGT. V was cut by 10 bases and J by 9 bases, with 25 bases left in between. CDR3 length: 14 residues. The CDR3 spells CATQKGQITDTQYF. The CDR3 DNA is TGTGCCACCCAAAAGGGGCAGATCACAGATACGCAGTACTTC.

The gene calls are TRBV7-2 and TRBJ2-2; D might be TRBD1 (5 bases). Per the germline V gene, CDR1 is SGHTA and CDR2 is FQGNSA. Deletions cut 0 bases from V and 4 bases from J, with 9 bases between. The CDR3 is 15 amino acids. Here the CDR3 reads CASSLARVGTGELFF. The DNA for the CDR3 is TGTGCCAGCAGCTTAGCCAGGGTGGGCACCGGGGAGCTGTTTTTT.

The chain couples TRBV7-2 to TRBJ2-5; no firm D call. V gave up 1 base and J gave up 6 bases, with 15 bases separating them. Germline loops: CDR1 SGHTA, CDR2 FQGNSA. The CDR3 spans 15 residues. The CDR3 bases are TGTGCCAGCAGCTTAGGGGCAGGCCTTATGCAGACCCAGTACTTC. Translating it yields CASSLGAGLMQTQYF. The full variable domain, in which reference TRBV7-2 and TRBJ2-5 provide the parts outside the CDR3, is GAGVSQSPSNKVTEKGKDVELRCDPISGHTALYWYRQSLGQGLEFLIYFQGNSAPDKSGLPSDRFSAERTGGSVSTLTIQRTQQEDSAVYLCASSLGAGLMQTQYFGPGTRLLVL.

This chain connects TRBV5-1 to TRBJ2-1; D perhaps matches TRBD2 (6 bases). Germline assignment: CDR1 SGHRS and CDR2 YFSETQ. V was trimmed by 4 bases and J by 3 bases, leaving 14 bases between them. CDR3 length equals 15 residues. The DNA of the CDR3 is TGCGCCAGCAGCGGAGATAGCGGTCGCTACAATGAGCAGTTCTTC. This gives the protein CASSGDSGRYNEQFF.